The 28 T cell receptor beta chains below all came from one sample that was sequenced in a study of regulatory T cells in long-lasting Graves disease. HTBI primers from iRepertoire and Arm-PCR of CDR3 regions yielded the TCR beta libraries. MiXCR, run by TCRdb on the multiplex PCR reads, gives a single entry per CDR3 protein. The sample records about 440,000 distinct CDR3 sequences, around 17% being singletons. The time point is: newly diagnosed GD, antithyroid drugs for less than 3 months. Extracted PBMC RNA gave rise to the TCR library. This same sample was also taken into another study, of T cells in Graves' hyperthyroidism and ophthalmopathy.

The sequenced sample was peripheral blood mononuclear cells (PBMCs), obtained at new diagnosis, from a patient treated with antithyroid drugs. Every receptor here comes from a woman under 30 with Graves disease.

This clonotype appeared many times. The chain has TRBV5-5 and TRBJ2-2, with D perhaps TRBD1 (6 bases). Between the trimmed V and J ends, which lost 5 bases and 1 base, there was a span of 9 bases. CDR3 length: 14 residues. The germline V gene encodes CDR1 SGHKS and CDR2 YYEKEE (reference sequence). The CDR3 DNA reads TGTGCCAGCAGAACGGACAGGAACACCGGGGAGCTGTTTTTT. It is translated as CASRTDRNTGELFF.

The table lists this clonotype with a few counts. An end of the junction does not agree with germline; a read error may underlie this. The V and J genes are TRBV7-2 and TRBJ1-2; 7 nucleotides align to TRBD1. Germline assignment: CDR1 SGHTA and CDR2 FQGNSA. The CDR3 is 13 residues long. The CDR3 loop is CASSLAQGNENTF. The CDR3 DNA sequence: TGTGCCAGCAGCCTAGCACAGGGGAACGAAAACACCTTC.

The chain is built from TRBV28 and TRBJ1-6, with D possibly being TRBD1 (5 bases). The CDR3 is 15 amino acids. Deletions cut 7 bases from V and 4 bases from J, with 14 bases between. The germline V gene has CDR1 MDHEN and CDR2 SYDVKM. DNA for the CDR3: TGTGCCAGCAACCCAGGGTTGCGTTATAATTCACCCCTCCACTTT. The encoded protein is CASNPGLRYNSPLHF.

This chain uses TRBV4-1 with TRBJ2-7, with D possibly called TRBD1 or TRBD2 (5 bases each). In germline, CDR1 is MGHRA, CDR2 YSYEKL. V lost 0 bases, J lost 6 bases, and 21 bases lay in between. This CDR3 is 17 amino acids long. CDR3 in amino acids: CASSQEGTAGRITEQYF. The CDR3 DNA is TGCGCCAGCAGCCAAGAGGGGACCGCGGGCCGAATCACCGAGCAGTACTTC.

The chain has TRBV15 and TRBJ1-5; 9 bases are shared with TRBD1. The CDR3 spans 15 residues. Germline values: CDR1 LNHNV, CDR2 YYDKDF (reference sequence). The junction had 6 bases not matched to a gene; V was cut back by 3 bases and J by 6 bases. Written as DNA, the CDR3 is TGTGCCACCAGCAGGGAGGGACAGGGAGGTCAGCCCCAGCATTTT. It encodes CATSREGQGGQPQHF. Looking up the rest from reference TRBV15 and TRBJ1-5 gives the full variable domain: DAMVIQNPRYQVTQFGKPVTLSCSQTLNHNVMYWYQQKSSQAPKLLFHYYDKDFNNEADTPDNFQSRRPNTSFCFLDIRSPGLGDTAMYLCATSREGQGGQPQHFGDGTRLSIL.

There are many counts of this clonotype. The rearrangement joins TRBV10-3 to TRBJ1-1, with D perhaps matching TRBD1 (5 bases). The germline V gene encodes CDR1 ENHRY and CDR2 SYGVKD. The CDR3 spans 15 residues. V lost 6 bases, J lost 3 bases, and 17 bases lay in between. CDR3 in amino acids: CAISDTRRGYTEAFF. CDR3 nucleotides: TGTGCCATCAGCGATACCAGGAGGGGTTACACTGAAGCTTTCTTT.

Turning to this clonotype: It may be a read error: a sequence one base away is much more abundant. This chain links TRBV18 with TRBJ2-1, with D uncertain. From germline, CDR1 is KGHSH and CDR2 LQKENI. V lost 2 bases and J 11 bases, leaving 13 bases between the germline ends. The CDR3 contains 13 residues. CDR3 bases: TGTGCCAGCTCACCAGGAATCGAGAATAAGCAGTTCTTC. Residues: CASSPGIENKQFF.

In its sample, this clonotype was seen a few times. The chain couples TRBV12-3 or TRBV12-4 to TRBJ2-7; TRBD1 aligns across 11 bases. Trimming at V came to 3 bases and at J to 1 base, leaving 2 bases not matched to a gene. This CDR3 comprises 15 residues. The CDR3 region is CASSFGTGGSYEQYF. The DNA for the CDR3 is TGTGCCAGCAGTTTTGGGACAGGGGGTTCCTACGAGCAGTACTTC.

There are many counts of this clonotype. This chain connects TRBV20-1 to TRBJ2-7; TRBD1 agrees at 7 bases. Germline CDR1 and CDR2: DFQATT and SNEGSKA (reference sequence). The CDR3 consists of 15 residues. J gave up 5 bases and V 0 bases, and 10 bases lay outside the gene matches. The DNA of the CDR3 is TGCAGTGCTAGAGATATAAGGACAGGAACCCACGAGCAGTACTTC. This translates into CSARDIRTGTHEQYF.

As for this clonotype: This may arise from a read error, as a much more abundant clone is one base away. The chain combines TRBV20-1 with TRBJ2-1; 11 bases are shared with TRBD2. The length of the CDR3 is 15 residues. J lost 10 bases, V lost 3 bases, and 11 bases had no gene match. Per the germline V gene, CDR1 is DFQATT and CDR2 is SNEGSKA (reference sequence). CDR3 bases: TGCAGTGCTAGGACGACTAGCGGGATCGGTGGCGAGCAGTTCTTC. Amino acid sequence: CSARTTSGIGGEQFF.

This clonotype was recorded many times. V is TRBV30 and J is TRBJ2-3, with D uncertain. The ends were cut back, 4 bases at V and 0 bases at J, with 11 bases in the middle. Germline V gene lookup returns CDR1 GTSNPN and CDR2 SVGIG (reference sequence). The CDR3 length is 14 residues. CDR3 sequence: CAWNLGRSTDTQYF. CDR3 DNA: TGTGCCTGGAATCTCGGACGGAGCACAGATACGCAGTATTTT.

The genes are TRBV20-1 and TRBJ2-5; 8 bases fit TRBD2. Germline loops: CDR1 DFQATT, CDR2 SNEGSKA (reference sequence). The CDR3 is 15 amino acids. V trimming: 1 base; J trimming: 5 bases; junction bases outside the gene matches: 9. For the CDR3, the DNA is TGCAGTGCTAGAGTCTCGGGAGGGCCGTTGGAGACCCAGTACTTC. Protein sequence: CSARVSGGPLETQYF.

The sample holds many counts of this clonotype. The V gene is TRBV7-8, the J gene TRBJ2-1; 9 bases are a match to TRBD2. CDR1 is SGHVS and CDR2 is FQNEAQ in the germline V gene. The CDR3 is made up of 15 amino acids. J gave up 10 bases and V 5 bases, and 12 bases lay outside the gene matches. The CDR3 loop is CASSQGTSKHGEQFF. The CDR3 DNA reads as TGTGCCAGCAGCCAAGGGACTAGCAAGCATGGGGAGCAGTTCTTC.

The table lists this clonotype with many counts. Here the CDR3 DNA reads TGTGCCAGCAGCTTAGCGCTCGGACGGATCACAGATACGCAGTATTTT. Protein: CASSLALGRITDTQYF. The V and J genes are TRBV7-2 and TRBJ2-3; D is undetermined. Deletions cut 0 bases from V and 2 bases from J, with 12 bases between. In germline, CDR1 is SGHTA, CDR2 FQGNSA. CDR3 length: 16 residues. The whole variable domain, filled in from reference TRBV7-2 and TRBJ2-3, reads GAGVSQSPSNKVTEKGKDVELRCDPISGHTALYWYRQSLGQGLEFLIYFQGNSAPDKSGLPSDRFSAERTGGSVSTLTIQRTQQEDSAVYLCASSLALGRITDTQYFGPGTRLTVL.

This clonotype was recorded many times. The chain employs TRBV7-9 and TRBJ2-1; D is undetermined. This CDR3 is 12 amino acids long. CDR1 and CDR2 (germline): SEHNR, FQNEAQ (reference sequence). The germline V and J ends were trimmed by 2 bases and 6 bases, with 5 bases remaining between them. CDR3 amino acids: CASSLISNEQFF. The CDR3 DNA reads TGTGCCAGCAGCTTAATCAGCAATGAGCAGTTCTTC.

This clonotype has more than one count but fewer than ten. One base away lies a much larger clone, so this may be a sequencing read error. The rearrangement links TRBV28 to TRBJ1-2; possibly TRBD1 for D (5 bases). The V gene's germline CDR1 is MDHEN and CDR2 SYDVKM. There are 13 residues in the CDR3. CDR3 loop: CVSSSGDLYGYTF. The CDR3 nucleotides are TGTGTCAGCAGTTCGGGGGACCTCTATGGCTACACCTTC.

Many counts were recorded for this clonotype. This chain links TRBV7-9 with TRBJ2-3; 9 positions agree with TRBD1. The germline CDR1 and CDR2 sequences are SEHNR and FQNEAQ (reference sequence). CDR3 length: 12 residues. This CDR3 reads CVWTGGTDTQYF. CDR3 coding DNA: TGTGTTTGGACAGGGGGCACAGATACGCAGTATTTT.

This clonotype was seen more than once but under ten times. The rearrangement uses TRBV12-3 or TRBV12-4 and TRBJ2-3; D not certain. The CDR3 consists of 16 residues. V was shortened by 3 bases and J by 0 bases, with 13 bases between the two germline ends. The CDR3 reads CASSFPTISSTDTQYF. The CDR3 DNA reads as TGTGCCAGCAGTTTCCCCACGATCTCTAGCACAGATACGCAGTATTTT.

The table lists this clonotype with many counts. This sequence joins TRBV28 and TRBJ2-7, with 7 bases fitting TRBD2. Germline loops: CDR1 MDHEN, CDR2 SYDVKM. This CDR3 contains 13 residues. Unmatched junction bases numbered 5, after V lost 3 bases and J lost 6 bases. The CDR3 DNA follows: TGTGCCAGCAGTTTGCTAGCGGAGAGCGAGCAGTACTTC. Encoded protein: CASSLLAESEQYF.

This clonotype was observed many times. The rearrangement links TRBV7-2 to TRBJ1-2; D is undetermined. The CDR3 loop spans 12 amino acids. Germline V CDR1 and CDR2: SGHTA, FQGNSA. The V end lost 0 bases, the J end lost 7 bases, and 6 bases lay between the germline ends. CDR3 nucleotides: TGTGCCAGCAGCTTAGCTCGAGGTGGCTACACCTTC. Translating gives CASSLARGGYTF.

This clonotype was recorded only once. The chain carries TRBV27 and TRBJ2-1; TRBD2 matches at 13 bases. Germline CDR1 is MNHEY and CDR2 is SMNVEV (reference sequence). This CDR3 spans 17 amino acids. V lost 5 bases, J lost 4 bases, and 8 bases stayed unmatched. The CDR3, as DNA: TGTGCCAGCAGTCCAAGACTAGCGGGAGGCACATACAATGAGCAGTTCTTC. Residues: CASSPRLAGGTYNEQFF.

This clonotype was seen many times. The chain couples TRBV10-1 to TRBJ1-1; D is perhaps TRBD1 (6 bases). Trimming pared 2 bases from V and 5 bases from J, leaving 12 bases between. CDR1 is WNHNN and CDR2 is SYGVQD in the germline V gene (reference sequence). The CDR3 has 14 residues. The CDR3 here is CASSEAGVGTEAFF. CDR3 sequence (DNA): TGCGCCAGCAGTGAGGCAGGGGTAGGGACTGAAGCTTTCTTT.

This chain connects TRBV19 to TRBJ2-7; D is unresolved. CDR1 is LNHDA and CDR2 is SQIVND in the germline V gene (reference sequence). CDR3 length equals 14 residues. V lost 3 bases and J 4 bases, leaving 13 bases between the germline ends. CDR3 protein: CASSMAAVGYEQYF. For the CDR3, the DNA is TGTGCCAGTAGTATGGCTGCCGTGGGGTACGAGCAGTACTTC.

In its sample, this clonotype was seen many times. V is TRBV6-1 and J is TRBJ2-1; D not resolved. The CDR3 length is 15 residues. Trimming took off 7 bases at V and 0 bases at J, with 13 bases between the two ends. CDR1 and CDR2 (germline): MNHNS, SASEGT. The CDR3 is CASKVGGSSYNEQFF. The CDR3 region has the DNA TGTGCCAGCAAGGTTGGCGGAAGCTCCTACAATGAGCAGTTCTTC.

The chain carries TRBV20-1 and TRBJ1-4; unclear D gene. Trimming cost V 5 bases and J 8 bases, with 15 bases left between them. This CDR3 spans 13 amino acids. Germline loops: CDR1 DFQATT, CDR2 SNEGSKA (reference sequence). CDR3 nucleotides: TGCAGTGCTTCCTCGGGGATGAAAGAAAAACTGTTTTTT. Amino acids: CSASSGMKEKLFF.

J is TRBJ2-2 and V is TRBV9, with a tentative D call TRBD2 (6 bases). The ends were cut back, 0 bases at V and 7 bases at J, with 10 bases in the middle. Germline values: CDR1 SGDLS, CDR2 YYNGEE. The CDR3 runs 14 residues. CDR3 coding DNA: TGTGCCAGCAGCGTAGCGGGAGAGGTCGGGGAGCTGTTTTTT. It yields the protein CASSVAGEVGELFF.

This clonotype was counted at least ten times. The gene calls are TRBV7-2 and TRBJ2-7, with a possible D match to TRBD1 (5 bases). Germline CDR1 reads SGHTA; CDR2 reads FQGNSA. V lost 5 bases to trimming and J lost 1 base, with 18 bases between them. The CDR3 covers 16 residues. CDR3 DNA sequence: TGTGCCAGCAGCATACTATCATCACAGGTGTCCTACGAGCAGTACTTC. Translating gives CASSILSSQVSYEQYF.

This clonotype was found many times. The CDR3 DNA sequence: TGTGCCAGCAGTTTCCGGACAGGGGTGGAAATTGGTGAGCAGTTCTTC. This sequence encodes CASSFRTGVEIGEQFF. The chain links TRBV27 to TRBJ2-1; TRBD1 matches at 9 bases. Germline V gives CDR1 MNHEY, CDR2 SMNVEV (reference sequence). Germline trimming cut 3 bases from V and 9 bases from J; bases unmatched to any gene: 12. This CDR3 has 16 amino acids.